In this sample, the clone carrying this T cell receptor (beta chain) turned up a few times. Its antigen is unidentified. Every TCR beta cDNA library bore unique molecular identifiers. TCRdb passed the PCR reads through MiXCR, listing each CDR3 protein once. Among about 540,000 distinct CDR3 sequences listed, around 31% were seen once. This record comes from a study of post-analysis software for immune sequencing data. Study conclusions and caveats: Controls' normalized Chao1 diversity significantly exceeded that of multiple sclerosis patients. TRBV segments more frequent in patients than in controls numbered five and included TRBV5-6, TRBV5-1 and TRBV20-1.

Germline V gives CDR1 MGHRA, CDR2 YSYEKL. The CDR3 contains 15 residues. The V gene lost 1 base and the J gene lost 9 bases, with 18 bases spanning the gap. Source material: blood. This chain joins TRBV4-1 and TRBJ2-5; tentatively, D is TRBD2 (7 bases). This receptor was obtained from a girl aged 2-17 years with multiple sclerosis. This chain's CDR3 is CASSQGAGALRAQYF. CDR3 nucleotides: TGCGCCAGCAGCCAAGGGGCGGGGGCTCTTAGAGCCCAGTACTTC.